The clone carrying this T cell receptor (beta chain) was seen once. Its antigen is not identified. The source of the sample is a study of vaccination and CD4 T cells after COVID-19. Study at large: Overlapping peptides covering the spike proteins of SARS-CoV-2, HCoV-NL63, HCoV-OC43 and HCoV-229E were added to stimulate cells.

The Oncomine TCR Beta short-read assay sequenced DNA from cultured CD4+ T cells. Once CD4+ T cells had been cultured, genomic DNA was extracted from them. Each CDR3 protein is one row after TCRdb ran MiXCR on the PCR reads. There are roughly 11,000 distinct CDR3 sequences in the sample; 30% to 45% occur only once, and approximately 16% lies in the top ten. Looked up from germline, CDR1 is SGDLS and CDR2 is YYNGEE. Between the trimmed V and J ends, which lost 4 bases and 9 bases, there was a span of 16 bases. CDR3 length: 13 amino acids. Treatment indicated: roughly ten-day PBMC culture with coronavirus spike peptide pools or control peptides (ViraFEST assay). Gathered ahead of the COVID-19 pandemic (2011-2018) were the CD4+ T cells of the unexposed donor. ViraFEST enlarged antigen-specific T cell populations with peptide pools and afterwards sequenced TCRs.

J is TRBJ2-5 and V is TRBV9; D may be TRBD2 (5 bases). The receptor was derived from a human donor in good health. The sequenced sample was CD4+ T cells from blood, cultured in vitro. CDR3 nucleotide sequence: TGTGCCAGCAGCACAAGCGGCGTAGTCGCCCAGTACTTC. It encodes CASSTSGVVAQYF. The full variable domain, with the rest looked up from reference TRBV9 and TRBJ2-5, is DSGVTQTPKHLITATGQRVTLRCSPRSGDLSVYWYQQSLDQGLQFLIQYYNGEERAKGNILERFSAQQFPDLHSELNLSSLELGDSALYFCASSTSGVVAQYFGPGTRLLVL.